This T cell receptor (beta chain) comes out of a study of response to subunit inactivated influenza vaccine. TCRdb independently ran MiXCR on the RT-PCR reads; one entry per CDR3 protein. The sample lists some 480,000 distinct CDR3 sequences, roughly 9.7% occurring once. Regarding the study as a whole: Few additional T cells are recruited per seasonal influenza vaccination, authors suggested.

This clonotype was detected a few times. Its antigen remains unknown. The sample in question was PBMCs from blood, obtained 40 to 50 days after vaccination. The clonotype comes from a man in his forties or fifties who received an inactivated influenza vaccine.

Here the CDR3 DNA reads TGTGCCAGCAGCCCGGGACTAGCGGGAGGGCGATATACGCAGTATTTT. Its translation: CASSPGLAGGRYTQYF. V gene TRBV28 combines with J gene TRBJ2-3; 16 bases agree with TRBD2. The CDR3 length is 16 residues. Germline CDR1 reads MDHEN; CDR2 reads SYDVKM. The ends lost 6 bases at V and 7 bases at J; junction bases unmatched: 7.